What follows describes a single T cell receptor beta chain. Its matching antigen is unknown. Time point in this sample: baseline, week 1 (first vaccination visit). Treatment reported: pre-vaccination baseline after standard-of-care therapy. New WHO grade 3 or 4 astrocytomas that were IDH1-mutant and ATRX-lost occurred in the donors. This sample was taken from a study of a mutant IDH1 vaccine in newly diagnosed glioma. Turning to the study itself: The sex distribution of treated patients was roughly 62% male and roughly 40% female, with a mean age of 40.4 years. Former treatment meant radiotherapy, temozolomide, or both; the majority had gotten both.

Data came from immunoSEQ multiplex PCR; TCRdb stores just in-frame clones and leaves some out. The table shows 15,000 or so clones, with more than 80% occurring only once. V dropped 1 base and J dropped 4; count of bases not matched to a gene: 4. Germline CDR1 SEHNR, CDR2 FQNEAQ (reference sequence). The CDR3 length is 18 residues. Findings of the study overall: Top peripheral T cell clonotype shifts appeared unrelated to pseudoprogression.

This clonotype was obtained from a woman aged 40-49 years with glioma. Some clones in this sample may be carry-over from other donors' samples. Here the sequenced sample was PBMCs, taken from a glioma patient treated with radiotherapy, temozolomide or both. This chain connects TRBV7-9 to TRBJ2-6; TRBD2 agrees at 13 bases. CDR3 sequence (DNA): TGTGCCAGCAGCTTAGGACTAGCGGGGGGCTCGGGGGCCAACGTCCTGACTTTC. It translates to CASSLGLAGGSGANVLTF. The full variable domain, completed using reference TRBV7-9 and TRBJ2-6, is DTGVSQNPRHKITKRGQNVTFRCDPISEHNRLYWYRQTLGQGPEFLTYFQNEAQLEKSRLLSDRFSAERPKGSFSTLEIQRTEQGDSAMYLCASSLGLAGGSGANVLTFGAGSRLTVL.